This T cell receptor (beta chain) was observed in a study of blood T cell repertoires in COVID-19. On the study more broadly: The samples span acute and convalescent COVID-19 from the United States, Italy and Spain.

Authors' analysis steps: The assay estimated nucleated cells by amplifying reference gene primers. Libraries were prepared by immunoSEQ multiplex PCR; TCRdb keeps only in-frame clonotypes and omits some of them. That table gives V, J and clone size, and the DNA gave D and trimming. This table has some 140,000 clones, less than 90% appearing once. The clonotype comes from a man between 60 and 70 years old with acute or convalescent COVID-19. The sequenced material came from peripheral blood.

The CDR3 DNA reads TGCAGCGTTTATGAGGGGGAGCGGGAGCAGTACTTC. This encodes CSVYEGEREQYF. The V call is TRBV29-1, the J call TRBJ2-7; D is perhaps TRBD1 (6 bases). CDR3 length: 12 residues. Trimming removed 5 bases at V and 7 bases at J, with 15 bases between. Germline V gene sequence: CDR1 SQVTM, CDR2 ANQGSEA.